Ten or more counts support the clone carrying this T cell receptor beta chain. Its antigen is undetermined. The sample belongs to a study of T-cell reconstitution after alpha-beta-depleted transplantation in children. The authors prepared the TCRbeta library with unique molecular identifiers. TCRdb re-called the PCR reads with MiXCR, one entry per CDR3 protein. The repertoire holds under 850,000 distinct CDR3 sequences, about an eighth seen once, with about 0.77% in the top ten. Study-wide findings and caveats: Diversity and T-cell counts at one year after transplant derived mostly from new T cells. Some patients owed their high day-60 TCRbeta diversity to surviving recipient T cells and thymic progenitors. Alpha-beta T cells about two months after transplant reportedly derived from several hundred expanded graft clones.

Trimming left V 2 bases short and J 3 bases short, with 9 bases between. The CDR3 has 14 residues. Germline lookup yields CDR1 SGHRS and CDR2 YFSETQ. The TCR sequence derives from a girl aged 2 to 10 with congenital amegakaryocytic thrombocytopenia, due to receive a stem cell transplant. Sequenced material: PBMCs, taken before TCRalphabeta/CD19-depleted stem cell transplant. The chain is built from TRBV5-1 and TRBJ2-1; no definite D call. The CDR3 DNA is TGCGCCAGCAGCTTAGCTTGGGACTACAATGAGCAGTTCTTC. As protein: CASSLAWDYNEQFF.